The clone carrying this T cell receptor (beta chain) was seen repeatedly, ten times or more. Antigen: not known. The sample is drawn from a study of neurological immune-mediated disorders. Study as a whole: Relapsing-remitting disease was seen in 31 of the 34 multiple sclerosis patients, and secondary progressive disease was seen in 3. Study-level points and caveats: Phylogenetic grouping placed 18 of 34 multiple sclerosis patients' repertoires in one related-CDR3 cluster, a possible signature. The greatest degree of TCR clonal expansion was observed in HTLV-1-associated myelopathy, with the lowest in multiple sclerosis, below that of healthy controls.

A 10-nucleotide random UMI tagged transcripts in template-switch 5'RACE cDNA synthesis. MiXCR, run by TCRdb on the 5' RACE reads, gives a single entry per CDR3 protein. Seen here are fewer than 85,000 distinct CDR3 sequences, roughly 4.4% observed once, and the top ten hold around 2.2%. With 6 bases removed from V and 4 bases from J, the gap between germline ends came to 15 bases. CDR1 is MNHEY, CDR2 SVGEGT, per germline. This CDR3 is 15 amino acids long. The TCR originated in a woman between 70 and 85 years old with multiple sclerosis. Sequencing input: PBMCs. The rearrangement uses TRBV6-2 or TRBV6-3 and TRBJ2-2; weak D call: TRBD2 (6 bases). In DNA form, the CDR3 reads TGTGCCAGCAGGCAGCGGGCTGGGAGCACCGGGGAGCTGTTTTTT. Residues: CASRQRAGSTGELFF.